This TCR beta chain was observed in a study of T-cell reconstitution after alpha-beta-depleted transplantation in children. Preparation of the TCRbeta library involved a method that used unique molecular identifiers. TCRdb processed the PCR reads anew with MiXCR; each CDR3 protein has one entry. In the table there are approximately 400,000 distinct CDR3 sequences, roughly 17% of which are singletons. Between the trimmed V and J ends, which lost 1 base and 5 bases, there was a span of 8 bases. CDR1 is MNHEY, CDR2 SMNVEV, per germline (reference sequence). The CDR3 length is 13 residues. The sample consisted of PBMCs, mostly from graft donor cells, taken 360 days after TCRalphabeta/CD19-depleted stem cell transplant. The chain is built from TRBV27 and TRBJ1-2; a possible D gene is TRBD1 (5 bases). This sequence originates from a boy younger than two who had a stem cell transplant for Wiskott-Aldrich syndrome, so the T cells may come from the graft donor. The CDR3 protein is CASSLFAGYGYTF. The CDR3 bases are TGTGCCAGCAGTTTATTTGCAGGGTATGGCTACACCTTC.